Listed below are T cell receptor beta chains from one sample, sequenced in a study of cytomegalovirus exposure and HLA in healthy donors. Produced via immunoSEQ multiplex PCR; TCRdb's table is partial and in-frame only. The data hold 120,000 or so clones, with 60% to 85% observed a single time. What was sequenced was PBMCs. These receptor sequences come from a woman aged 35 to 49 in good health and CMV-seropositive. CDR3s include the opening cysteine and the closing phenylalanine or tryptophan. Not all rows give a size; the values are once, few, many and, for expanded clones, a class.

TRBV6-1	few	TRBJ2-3	CASSEIAGGPMDTQYF
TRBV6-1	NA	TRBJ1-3	CASSENYLLSGNTIYF
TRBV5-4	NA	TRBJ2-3	CASSPGASGRPPDTQYF
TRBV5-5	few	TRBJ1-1	CASSVGQMNTEAFF
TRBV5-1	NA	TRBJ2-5	CASTIVPETQYF
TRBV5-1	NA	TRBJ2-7	CASSRGGPPYEQYF
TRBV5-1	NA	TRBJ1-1	CASSLQTGNTEAFF
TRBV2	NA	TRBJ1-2	CASSEVSIYGYTF
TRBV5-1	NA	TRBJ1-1	CASSLDRVATEAFF
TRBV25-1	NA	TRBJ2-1	CASSGYGTGGYNEQFF
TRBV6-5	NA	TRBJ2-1	CASSYSLGLHNEQFF
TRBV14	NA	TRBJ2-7	CASSLGQLEQYF
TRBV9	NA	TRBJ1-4	CASSFSTGTTEKLFF
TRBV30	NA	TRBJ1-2	CAWNPQGPVGYTF
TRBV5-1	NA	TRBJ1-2	CASSLAGQGAYGYTF
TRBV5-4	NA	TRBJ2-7	CASSFDSSYEQYF
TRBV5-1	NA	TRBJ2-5	CASSYGQGEGTQYF
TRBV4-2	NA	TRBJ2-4	CASSQDKGSGGALAKNIQYF
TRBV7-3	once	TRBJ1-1	CASSWDREAEAFF
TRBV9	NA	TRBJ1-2	CASSKREGAVGYTF
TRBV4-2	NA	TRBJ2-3	CASSQAGGVDTQYF
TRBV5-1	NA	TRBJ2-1	CASSLAGGGQGDNEQFF
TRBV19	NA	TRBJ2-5	CASSIELAGGRETQYF
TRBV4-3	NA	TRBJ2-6	CASSSGQATSGANVLTF
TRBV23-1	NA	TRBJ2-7	CASSQSGQGASSVSYEQYF
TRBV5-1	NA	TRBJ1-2	CASSLGAGEHGYTF
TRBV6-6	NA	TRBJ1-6	CASSSREGGSPLHF
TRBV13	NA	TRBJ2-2	CASSSTRPGELFF
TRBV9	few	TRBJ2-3	CASSVVVGVDTQYF
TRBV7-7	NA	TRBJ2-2	CASSSSGRDTGELFF
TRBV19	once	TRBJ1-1	CASNEGLYTEAFF
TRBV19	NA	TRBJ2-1	CASSPGGRGGRALNEQFF
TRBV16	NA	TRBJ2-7	CASSQGTYSYEQYF
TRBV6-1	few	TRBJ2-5	CASSEDPLAGWVTQYF
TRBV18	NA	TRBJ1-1	CASSPNQVSNTEAFF
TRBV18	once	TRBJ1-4	CASSLTFSGQTTNEKLFF
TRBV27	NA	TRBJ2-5	CASMRLRGVRETQYF
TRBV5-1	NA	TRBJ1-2	CASSWSQGGNYGYTF
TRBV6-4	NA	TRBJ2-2	CASSDLTGELFF
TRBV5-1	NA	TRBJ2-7	CASSLARGYEQYF
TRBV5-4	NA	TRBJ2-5	CASRFRDSETQYF
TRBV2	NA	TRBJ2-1	CAGELGPYNEQFF
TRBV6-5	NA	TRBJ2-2	CASSYSSGIGELFF
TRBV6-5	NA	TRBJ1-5	CASSYSGGSGQPQHF
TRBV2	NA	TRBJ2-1	CASTSGQGGFFF
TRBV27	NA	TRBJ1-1	CASSNRGQTNTEAFF
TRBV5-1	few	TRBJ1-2	CASSLMDTNYGYTF
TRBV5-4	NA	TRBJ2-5	CASSLDAQGGETQYF
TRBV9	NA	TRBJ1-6	CASSAQTANSPLHF
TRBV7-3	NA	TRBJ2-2	CASSLRSSGRVGELFF
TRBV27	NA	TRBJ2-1	CASSSLRTGRGSGEQFF
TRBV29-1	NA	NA	CSVVYLGVAYEQYF
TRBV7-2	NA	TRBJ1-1	CASRPRQVNTEAFF
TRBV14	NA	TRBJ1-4	CASPDDRAEKLFF